Here is one TCR beta chain with its context. What it binds is unknown. These data originate in a study of STAT5B mutations in CD4+ large granular lymphocyte leukemia. Findings of the study overall: No patients shared main leukemic clonotypes, though 25% to 30% appeared at low frequency elsewhere.

The assay was immunoSEQ multiplex PCR, and TCRdb's table has in-frame clones only and misses some. Altogether almost 30,000 clones are present, approximately 80% being singletons, with the ten largest covering roughly 6.4%. Sequencing was carried out using CD4+ T cells from blood buffy coats. The clonotype originates from a human donor in good health.

CDR3 nucleotides: TGTGCCAGCAGCTCCGGACAGACTAACTATGGCTACACCTTC. It translates to CASSSGQTNYGYTF. This rearrangement joins TRBV13 to TRBJ1-2, with a weak D call TRBD1 (6 bases). Germline CDR1 and CDR2: PRHDT and FYEKMQ (reference sequence). This CDR3 is built from 14 residues. V shed 4 bases and J shed 0 bases, with 9 bases lying between them.